These 11 T cell receptor beta chains were sequenced from one sample in a study of shared clonotypes between healthy human individuals (dated by TCRdb to 2018 to 2021). Libraries were built with the immunoSEQ multiplex PCR assay. TCRdb re-hosts the immuneACCESS table, in-frame sequences only. Its copies lack some clones; in the studies checked, an unresolved V gene accounts for under half of them, and the cause for the rest is not known. This sample lists about 2.1 million clones; around 93% were detected once. The ten most abundant clones make up 1.5% to 2% of the sample. For the CD8 naive samples, CD45RO-negative cells were positively selected for CCR7, yielding a CD45RA+CCR7+ population from which TemRA cells were excluded. The sequenced material came from naive CD8+ T cells from PBMCs. Explained via the paper, the cell subset or site label denotes: CD45RA+CCR7+. The receptor source for this set is a man between 18 and 35 years old in good health. Some clones in this sample may be carry-over from other donors' samples.

V is TRBV5-1 and J is TRBJ2-7; TRBD2 matches at 8 bases. The CDR3 runs to 18 residues. The germline gives CDR1 SGHRS, CDR2 YFSETQ. V lost 0 bases, J lost 0 bases, and 11 bases stayed unmatched. The CDR3 nucleotides are TGCGCCAGCAGCTTGGCCCAGACTAGCGAACATTTCTCCTACGAGCAGTACTTC. This translates into CASSLAQTSEHFSYEQYF.

J is TRBJ2-1 and V is TRBV5-1; 8 nucleotides align to TRBD2. CDR1 and CDR2 (germline): SGHRS, YFSETQ. J was trimmed by 4 bases and V by 3 bases; bases with no gene match: 3. The CDR3 has 14 residues. CDR3 amino acids: CASSSGGTYNEQFF. The CDR3 nucleotides read TGCGCCAGCAGCTCGGGGGGGACTTACAATGAGCAGTTCTTC. The full variable domain, in which reference TRBV5-1 and TRBJ2-1 provide the parts outside the CDR3, is KAGVTQTPRYLIKTRGQQVTLSCSPISGHRSVSWYQQTPGQGLQFLFEYFSETQRNKGNFPGRFSGRQFSNSRSEMNVSTLELGDSALYLCASSSGGTYNEQFFGPGTRLTVL.

The chain joins TRBV27 to TRBJ1-1; TRBD1 might be the D (6 bases). CDR1 and CDR2 from the germline V gene are MNHEY and SMNVEV (reference sequence). There are 13 residues in the CDR3. V was pared by 2 bases and J by 6 bases, with 10 bases between. CDR3 in amino acids: CASSLRGPSEAFF. The CDR3 DNA reads as TGTGCCAGCAGTTTACGGGGGCCCTCTGAAGCTTTCTTT.

The V gene is TRBV23-1, the J gene TRBJ2-4; 10 bases match TRBD1. TRBV23-1 falls under the ORF class, with uncertain function. J gave up 0 bases and V 3 bases, and 5 bases lay outside the gene matches. This CDR3 is built from 17 residues. This CDR3 reads CASSQGGTGEAKNIQYF. In DNA, the CDR3 is TGCGCCAGCAGTCAGGGTGGGACAGGGGAAGCCAAAAACATTCAGTACTTC.

J is TRBJ2-1 and V is TRBV27; 9 bases line up with TRBD2. This CDR3 spans 16 amino acids. Trimming cost V 1 base and J 6 bases; bases outside gene matches: 7. Germline V lookup: CDR1 MNHEY, CDR2 SMNVEV (reference sequence). The CDR3 sequence is CASSLLSSGIGNEQFF. CDR3 sequence (DNA): TGTGCCAGCAGTTTATTGTCTAGCGGGATAGGCAATGAGCAGTTCTTC.

The V and J genes are TRBV28 and TRBJ2-7; TRBD2 is a possible D gene (6 bases). Germline values: CDR1 MDHEN, CDR2 SYDVKM. The CDR3 runs to 16 residues. Trimming took 3 bases from V and 1 from J, leaving 16 bases between them. CDR3 protein: CASSFPPSVYSYEQYF. In DNA form, the CDR3 reads TGTGCCAGCAGTTTCCCCCCTAGCGTTTATTCCTACGAGCAGTACTTC. The variable domain in full, with the rest retrieved from reference TRBV28 and TRBJ2-7, is DVKVTQSSRYLVKRTGEKVFLECVQDMDHENMFWYRQDPGLGLRLIYFSYDVKMKEKGDIPEGYSVSREKKERFSLILESASTNQTSMYLCASSFPPSVYSYEQYFGPGTRLTVT.

The chain couples TRBV27 to TRBJ1-1, with D possibly TRBD1 on 5 matching bases. CDR3 length equals 13 residues. Germline CDR1 and CDR2: MNHEY and SMNVEV (reference sequence). V lost 8 bases to trimming and J lost 0 bases, with 10 bases between them. The DNA of the CDR3 is TGTGCCAGCCGTTGGGGGTTGAACACTGAAGCTTTCTTT. It codes for CASRWGLNTEAFF.

J is TRBJ1-2 and V is TRBV10-3, with no clear D. The ends were cut back, 6 bases at V and 5 bases at J, with 16 bases in the middle. Germline values: CDR1 ENHRY, CDR2 SYGVKD. The CDR3 length is 14 residues. The CDR3 protein is CAIRPLIVGYGYTF. The CDR3 region has the DNA TGTGCCATCAGACCACTCATCGTGGGGTATGGCTACACCTTC.

This clone was recorded only once. One end of the junction does not line up with germline, which may come from a read error. The chain has TRBV5-4 and TRBJ2-1; TRBD2 matches 12 bases. The germline CDR1 and CDR2 sequences are SGHNT and YYREEE (reference sequence). The CDR3 contains 16 residues. CDR3 DNA sequence: TGTGCCAGCAGCACCCCGGGACTAGCGGGTTACACTGAGCAGTTCTTC. Its translation is CASSTPGLAGYTEQFF.

This clone was seen a single time. The gene calls are TRBV10-3 and TRBJ1-3; D unclear. Germline V gene lookup returns CDR1 ENHRY and CDR2 SYGVKD. This CDR3 region has 16 residues. Deletions cut 0 bases from V and 0 bases from J, with 9 bases between. The CDR3 loop is CAISESVTSSGNTIYF. In DNA form, the CDR3 reads TGTGCCATCAGTGAGTCGGTGACCAGCTCTGGAAACACCATATATTTT.

The V gene is TRBV29-1, the J gene TRBJ2-5; possible D gene TRBD2, 5 bases. The CDR3 length is 16 residues. Per the germline V gene, CDR1 is SQVTM and CDR2 is ANQGSEA. V lost 1 base to trimming and J lost 7 bases, with 22 bases between them. In DNA, the CDR3 is TGCAGCGTTGAAGTTTATAGGGAGACCCGCAAGGGGACCCAGTACTTC. As protein: CSVEVYRETRKGTQYF. The whole variable domain, filled in from reference TRBV29-1 and TRBJ2-5, reads SAVISQKPSRDICQRGTSLTIQCQVDSQVTMMFWYRQQPGQSLTLIATANQGSEATYESGFVIDKFPISRPNLTFSTLTVSNMSPEDSSIYLCSVEVYRETRKGTQYFGPGTRLLVL.